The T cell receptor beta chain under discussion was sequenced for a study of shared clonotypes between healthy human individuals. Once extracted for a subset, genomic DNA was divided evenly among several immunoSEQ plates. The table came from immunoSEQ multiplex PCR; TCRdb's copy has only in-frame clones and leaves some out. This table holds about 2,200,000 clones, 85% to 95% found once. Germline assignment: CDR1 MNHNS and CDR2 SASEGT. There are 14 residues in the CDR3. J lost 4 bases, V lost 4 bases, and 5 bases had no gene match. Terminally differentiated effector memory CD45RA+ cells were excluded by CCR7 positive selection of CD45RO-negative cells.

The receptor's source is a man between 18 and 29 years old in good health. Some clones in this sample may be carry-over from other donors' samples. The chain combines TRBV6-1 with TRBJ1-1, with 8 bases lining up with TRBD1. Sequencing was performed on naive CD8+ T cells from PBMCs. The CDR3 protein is CASSGRTGSTEAFF. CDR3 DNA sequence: TGTGCCAGCAGTGGGCGGACAGGGAGCACTGAAGCTTTCTTT.